The rows below give T cell receptor beta chains drawn from one sample of a study of beta chain features in type 1 diabetes. Measured with immunoSEQ multiplex PCR; TCRdb has only the in-frame clones, and not every one. Altogether roughly 400,000 clones are present, more than 12% being singletons, with the ten largest covering approximately 0.019%. The specimen was naive CD4+ T cells from blood. The receptors shown here come from a woman aged 18-29 years in good health. CDR3s include the opening cysteine and the closing phenylalanine or tryptophan. The order of the fields is D gene, V gene, clone size, J gene, CDR3 protein, CDR3 DNA. A D gene is named only where the DNA matches it firmly. Clone size appears in some rows only: once, few, many, or a class for an expanded clone.

NA	TRBV6-1	NA	TRBJ2-5	CASRVRESRETQYF	TGTGCCAGCAGAGTCCGGGAAAGTCGAGAGACCCAGTACTTC
NA	TRBV7-3	NA	TRBJ1-2	CASSLSPGHLSDYTF	TGTGCCAGCAGCCTCAGTCCCGGACACCTGTCTGACTACACCTTC
TRBD1	TRBV18	NA	TRBJ1-1	CASSQRTGGLDTEAFF	TGTGCCAGCTCGCAGAGGACAGGGGGATTAGACACTGAAGCTTTCTTT
TRBD2	TRBV30	NA	TRBJ2-7	CAWRGSSGREQYF	TGTGCCTGGAGGGGATCTAGCGGTAGAGAGCAGTACTTC
TRBD2	TRBV18	few	TRBJ2-2	CASSASSHGTSGTGELFF	TGTGCCAGCTCAGCCTCATCCCACGGGACTAGCGGCACCGGGGAGCTGTTTTTT
TRBD1	TRBV14	few	TRBJ2-1	CASSLLPGQGTVGLYNEQFF	TGTGCCAGCAGCCTGCTCCCGGGACAGGGCACGGTGGGGCTCTACAATGAGCAGTTCTTC
NA	TRBV30	NA	TRBJ1-3	CAWDSSSGNTIYF	TGTGCCTGGGACAGTAGCTCTGGAAACACCATATATTTT
NA	TRBV28	NA	TRBJ2-5	CASGYRVPETQYF	TGTGCCAGCGGTTACAGGGTTCCAGAGACCCAGTACTTC
NA	TRBV28	few	TRBJ2-7	CASGVEGVSYEQYF	TGTGCCAGCGGGGTCGAGGGAGTCTCCTACGAGCAGTACTTC
TRBD2	TRBV7-6	NA	TRBJ2-3	CASSRLAGGDYTQYF	TGTGCCAGCAGCCGCCTAGCGGGAGGCGACTATACGCAGTATTTT
NA	TRBV5-1	few	TRBJ2-7	CASSLYPGLTTYEQYF	TGCGCCAGCAGCCTCTATCCGGGACTTACAACCTACGAGCAGTACTTC
NA	TRBV6-1	few	TRBJ2-7	CASNTAGGSSYEQYF	TGTGCCAGCAACACGGCAGGAGGGAGCTCCTACGAGCAGTACTTC
TRBD2	TRBV9	NA	TRBJ2-1	CASSVGSSGRYNEQFF	TGTGCCAGCAGCGTAGGTTCTAGCGGGAGGTACAATGAGCAGTTCTTC
TRBD1	TRBV7-8	few	TRBJ1-2	CASSLTPTGGNNYGYTF	TGTGCCAGCAGCTTAACCCCCACAGGGGGAAACAACTATGGCTACACCTTC
NA	TRBV30	few	TRBJ1-5	CAWSLTGNQPQHF	TGTGCCTGGAGTCTCACAGGGAATCAGCCCCAGCATTTT